Listed below are T cell receptor beta chains from one sample, sequenced in a study of post-analysis software for immune sequencing data. TCRdb reanalysed the PCR reads using MiXCR and keeps one entry per CDR3 protein. The sample carries hundreds of thousands of distinct CDR3 sequences, about 40% recorded once. The sequenced sample was blood. The receptors were gathered from a girl aged 5-17 years with multiple sclerosis. CDR3s include the opening cysteine and the closing phenylalanine or tryptophan. The order of the fields is J gene, V gene, D gene, clone size, CDR3 protein, CDR3 DNA. D genes are given only for firm matches. A row's size may be missing; if present it is once, few, many or a size class.

J: TRBJ2-3
V: TRBV29-1
D: TRBD1
size: NA
CDR3: CSVAGQSTDTQYF
DNA: TGCAGCGTTGCGGGACAGAGCACAGATACGCAGTATTTT

J: TRBJ1-2
V: TRBV6-1
D: NA
size: NA
CDR3: CASTTFLGDPGGSLGYTF
DNA: TGTGCCAGCACTACCTTTCTGGGAGACCCGGGCGGATCTCTCGGCTACACCTTC

J: TRBJ2-3
V: TRBV2
D: NA
size: few
CDR3: CASGRDITDTQYF
DNA: TGTGCCAGTGGTCGGGATATAACAGATACGCAGTATTTT

J: TRBJ1-5
V: TRBV5-1
D: NA
size: NA
CDR3: CASSLKGDRAGHF
DNA: TGCGCCAGCAGCCTGAAGGGGGATCGGGCCGGGCATTTT

J: TRBJ1-1
V: TRBV5-1
D: NA
size: NA
CDR3: CASSLDFRQTRTNTEAFF
DNA: TGCGCCAGCAGCTTGGACTTTCGGCAGACGAGGACGAACACTGAAGCTTTCTTT

J: TRBJ1-2
V: TRBV4-1
D: TRBD1
size: NA
CDR3: CASSQKLPGTGGIKYGYTF
DNA: TGCGCCAGCAGCCAAAAGCTACCCGGGACAGGGGGCATTAAGTATGGCTACACCTTC

J: TRBJ1-6
V: TRBV6-2/TRBV6-3
D: TRBD1
size: NA
CDR3: CVSSYSGGNSPLHF
DNA: TGTGTCAGCAGTTACTCAGGGGGTAATTCACCCCTCCACTTT

J: TRBJ2-7
V: TRBV7-6
D: NA
size: few
CDR3: CASSFSGEQSEQYF
DNA: TGTGCCAGCAGCTTTTCAGGGGAACAGAGCGAGCAGTACTTC

J: TRBJ1-2
V: TRBV27
D: NA
size: NA
CDR3: CASSSSRGRINYGYTF
DNA: TGTGCCAGCAGTTCGAGTCGGGGCCGAATTAACTATGGCTACACCTTC

J: TRBJ2-3
V: TRBV11-2
D: TRBD2
size: NA
CDR3: CASRERGDPTDTQYF
DNA: TGTGCCAGCAGGGAGCGGGGCGATCCCACAGATACGCAGTATTTT

J: TRBJ2-1
V: TRBV20-1
D: NA
size: NA
CDR3: CSARDFSSYNERFF
DNA: TGCAGTGCTAGAGACTTTAGCTCCTACAATGAGCGGTTCTTC

J: TRBJ2-3
V: TRBV5-4
D: NA
size: few
CDR3: CASAVGRSTDTQYF
DNA: TGTGCCAGCGCCGTGGGGCGAAGTACAGATACGCAGTATTTT

J: TRBJ2-7
V: TRBV6-5
D: NA
size: NA
CDR3: CASRTTDARSYEQYF
DNA: TGTGCCAGCAGAACTACAGACGCACGCTCCTACGAGCAGTACTTC

J: TRBJ2-1
V: TRBV11-3
D: NA
size: NA
CDR3: CASSPRKWGNNGQFF
DNA: TGTGCCAGCAGCCCGAGGAAGTGGGGTAACAATGGGCAGTTCTTC

J: TRBJ1-2
V: TRBV7-9
D: TRBD1
size: many
CDR3: CASSFLTGARRSYGYTF
DNA: TGTGCCAGCAGCTTCCTGACAGGGGCAAGGAGGAGCTATGGCTACACCTTC

J: TRBJ1-1
V: TRBV20-1
D: NA
size: NA
CDR3: CGAREWDSEAFF
DNA: TGCGGTGCTAGAGAGTGGGACTCTGAAGCTTTCTTT

J: TRBJ1-2
V: TRBV30
D: NA
size: NA
CDR3: CAWSYGYTF
DNA: TGTGCCTGGAGTTATGGCTACACCTTC

J: TRBJ2-5
V: TRBV7-9
D: TRBD2
size: NA
CDR3: CAGSISGLEETQYF
DNA: TGTGCCGGCAGCATTTCAGGACTAGAAGAGACCCAGTACTTC

J: TRBJ2-3
V: TRBV9
D: NA
size: NA
CDR3: CASSVGGGSLDTQYF
DNA: TGTGCCAGCAGCGTAGGAGGAGGGAGTTTAGATACGCAGTATTTT

J: TRBJ2-7
V: TRBV18
D: TRBD1
size: NA
CDR3: CASSPRTGGNEQYF
DNA: TGTGCCAGCTCACCACGGACAGGGGGCAACGAGCAGTACTTC

J: TRBJ1-5
V: TRBV12-3/TRBV12-4
D: NA
size: many
CDR3: CASSYSNQPQHF
DNA: TGTGCCAGCAGCTACAGCAATCAGCCCCAGCATTTT

J: TRBJ2-7
V: TRBV5-5
D: NA
size: NA
CDR3: CASSLGPGLSYEQYF
DNA: TGTGCCAGCAGCTTGGGTCCGGGACTCTCCTACGAGCAGTACTTC

J: TRBJ2-1
V: TRBV6-5
D: NA
size: NA
CDR3: CASSYLIAPPMFGDEQFF
DNA: TGTGCCAGCAGTTACTTGATAGCGCCTCCGATGTTCGGGGATGAGCAGTTCTTC

J: TRBJ2-7
V: TRBV4-1
D: NA
size: few
CDR3: CASSQLQKSSYEQYF
DNA: TGCGCCAGCAGCCAATTACAGAAAAGCTCCTACGAGCAGTACTTC

J: TRBJ2-7
V: TRBV9
D: TRBD2
size: NA
CDR3: CASSGVAGTGEQYF
DNA: TGTGCCAGCAGCGGGGTAGCGGGGACGGGCGAGCAGTACTTC

J: TRBJ2-5
V: TRBV11-2
D: TRBD1
size: NA
CDR3: CASSLIPDRGRGGQETQYF
DNA: TGTGCCAGCAGCTTAATCCCAGACAGGGGGCGCGGAGGGCAGGAGACCCAGTACTTC

J: TRBJ2-2
V: TRBV5-1
D: NA
size: few
CDR3: CACGRTNTGELFF
DNA: TGCGCCTGTGGACGGACGAACACCGGGGAGCTGTTTTTT

J: TRBJ2-5
V: TRBV7-2
D: TRBD2
size: NA
CDR3: CAIRISLAGQETQYF
DNA: TGTGCCATCCGTATTAGTCTAGCGGGACAAGAGACCCAGTACTTC

J: TRBJ2-7
V: TRBV6-5
D: NA
size: few
CDR3: CASSYSFMGLPLQYEQYF
DNA: TGTGCCAGCAGTTACTCTTTTATGGGTCTGCCATTGCAATACGAGCAGTACTTC

J: TRBJ1-2
V: TRBV10-3
D: NA
size: NA
CDR3: CAISESGRSTF
DNA: TGTGCCATCAGTGAGTCAGGGAGATCCACCTTC

J: TRBJ2-7
V: TRBV2
D: NA
size: NA
CDR3: CASRQPKTGTPTYEQYF
DNA: TGTGCCAGCAGGCAACCTAAAACCGGGACACCAACCTACGAGCAGTACTTC

J: TRBJ2-1
V: TRBV20-1
D: TRBD2
size: NA
CDR3: CSAPGLDVNEQFF
DNA: TGCAGTGCCCCGGGACTAGACGTCAATGAGCAGTTCTTC

J: TRBJ2-7
V: TRBV20-1
D: NA
size: NA
CDR3: CSARVRERSYEQYF
DNA: TGCAGTGCTAGAGTGAGGGAGCGATCCTACGAGCAGTACTTC

J: TRBJ2-3
V: TRBV29-1
D: NA
size: few
CDR3: CTYWRADLDTQYF
DNA: TGCACCTACTGGAGAGCCGACCTAGATACGCAGTATTTT

J: TRBJ2-1
V: TRBV5-6
D: TRBD2
size: NA
CDR3: CASSWTSGREQFF
DNA: TGTGCCAGCAGCTGGACTAGTGGTCGGGAGCAGTTCTTC

J: TRBJ1-1
V: TRBV27
D: NA
size: NA
CDR3: CASSPFSDTEAFF
DNA: TGTGCCAGCAGTCCATTTAGCGACACTGAAGCTTTCTTT